This T cell receptor beta chain stems from a study of CXCR3-negative and CXCR3-positive naive CD8 T cells. As for the study in general: TRB reads totalled about 150 million, about 1.5 +/- 0.3 million per library.

As for this clonotype: Its antigen is not known.

Study-wide points: Compared with CXCR3-negative naive cells, CXCR3-positive naive cells showed more hydrophobic TRB CDR3s. Relative to memory CD8+ cells, whose diversity was much lower, both naive subsets had comparably high diversity. For naive cells, CXCR3-negative and CXCR3-positive subsets had similar TRBV-TRBJ usage; for memory cells, usage differed.

Naive CD8+ T lymphocytes were specified as CD45RO-CCR7+CD27+CD95-. CDR1 is SGHDT, CDR2 YYEEEE, per germline. This CDR3 is 13 amino acids long. Via 5' RACE with UMI labels, TRB cDNA libraries were prepared. From the 5' RACE reads, TCRdb lists one entry per CDR3 protein and no DNA. The sample includes some 150,000 distinct CDR3 sequences. The sample taken for sequencing was naive CXCR3+ CD8+ T cells from blood. Subset in this sample: CD45RO-CCR7+CD27+CD95- naive CD8+ T cells expressing CXCR3 (TNR3+). The rearrangement joins TRBV5-6 to TRBJ2-1. The TCR sequence derives from a human donor in good health. Some clones in this sample may be carry-over from other donors' samples. CDR3 region: CASSSVIYNEQFF.